This is a list of T cell receptor beta chains from one sample in a study of T cell responses to AZD1222 COVID-19 vaccine. Method: immunoSEQ multiplex PCR; TCRdb's copy keeps in-frame clones and lacks some. This table holds roughly 100,000 clones, around nine tenths found once. Sample: peripheral blood, taken 28 days after the second AZD1222 dose. Receptors were obtained from an adult who received the AZD1222 COVID-19 vaccine. CDR3s leave out the opening cysteine and the closing phenylalanine or tryptophan. Each record gives: V gene, J gene, CDR3 protein.

v_call: TRBV7-3; j_call: TRBJ2-5; cdr3_aa: ASSFTGGETQY
v_call: TRBV3-1/TRBV3-2; j_call: TRBJ1-1; cdr3_aa: ASSQGFGVGTEAF
v_call: TRBV3-1/TRBV3-2; j_call: TRBJ2-7; cdr3_aa: ASSHAVAYEQY
v_call: TRBV30; j_call: TRBJ2-5; cdr3_aa: AWSPKLAAQETQY
v_call: TRBV5-1; j_call: TRBJ2-3; cdr3_aa: ASSLGGLDDTQY
v_call: TRBV9; j_call: TRBJ1-1; cdr3_aa: ASSVLGINNEAF
v_call: TRBV7-8; j_call: TRBJ1-2; cdr3_aa: ASSLGRRTQNYGYT
v_call: TRBV27; j_call: TRBJ2-7; cdr3_aa: ASSSLVPRTGAYEQY
v_call: TRBV7-6; j_call: TRBJ1-1; cdr3_aa: ASRPGLGNTEAF
v_call: TRBV3-1/TRBV3-2; j_call: TRBJ2-7; cdr3_aa: ASSQTAISEQY
v_call: TRBV3-1/TRBV3-2; j_call: TRBJ1-1; cdr3_aa: ASSQARNTEAF
v_call: TRBV28; j_call: TRBJ2-5; cdr3_aa: ASSSGQGRETQY
v_call: TRBV3-1/TRBV3-2; j_call: TRBJ2-1; cdr3_aa: ASSLPAGAGGSYNEQF
v_call: TRBV2; j_call: TRBJ2-7; cdr3_aa: ASSAGQGEGYEQY
v_call: TRBV30; j_call: TRBJ1-5; cdr3_aa: AWSPFSGSFERSNQPQH
v_call: TRBV20-1; j_call: TRBJ2-1; cdr3_aa: SASRAGPLNEQF
v_call: TRBV2; j_call: TRBJ2-3; cdr3_aa: ASSGQVADTQY
v_call: TRBV3-1/TRBV3-2; j_call: TRBJ2-5; cdr3_aa: ASSLPGLAGGPQETQY
v_call: TRBV7-6; j_call: TRBJ1-3; cdr3_aa: ASSLGGGPGNTIY
v_call: TRBV5-1; j_call: TRBJ2-3; cdr3_aa: ASSLVAGGSGIMQY
v_call: TRBV18; j_call: TRBJ1-4; cdr3_aa: ASSGTGGSEKLF
v_call: TRBV5-1; j_call: TRBJ2-1; cdr3_aa: ASSAGLAEYNEQF
v_call: TRBV6-5; j_call: TRBJ1-3; cdr3_aa: ASSYGGPSSGNTIY
v_call: TRBV3-1/TRBV3-2; j_call: TRBJ2-3; cdr3_aa: ASSQDRARERY
v_call: TRBV3-1/TRBV3-2; j_call: TRBJ1-2; cdr3_aa: ASSQGSLNYGYT
v_call: TRBV4-1; j_call: TRBJ2-2; cdr3_aa: ASSQGGLVDTGELF
v_call: TRBV6-1; j_call: TRBJ2-2; cdr3_aa: ASSELGTGTGELF
v_call: TRBV19; j_call: TRBJ1-3; cdr3_aa: ASRPGPLRTARYGNTIY
v_call: TRBV5-1; j_call: TRBJ2-1; cdr3_aa: ASTLEGSGRNEQF
v_call: TRBV27; j_call: TRBJ1-1; cdr3_aa: ASSLTLTGNTEAF
v_call: TRBV5-1; j_call: TRBJ2-1; cdr3_aa: ASSFGAEISYNEQF
v_call: TRBV28; j_call: TRBJ1-1; cdr3_aa: ASSSLRGNTEAF
v_call: TRBV6-5; j_call: TRBJ2-7; cdr3_aa: ATFAGTGPWDEQY
v_call: TRBV19; j_call: TRBJ1-2; cdr3_aa: ASSVYDSAPNYGYT
v_call: TRBV5-6; j_call: TRBJ1-5; cdr3_aa: ASSLMGLYSNQPQH
v_call: TRBV27; j_call: TRBJ2-5; cdr3_aa: ASSLQRGETQY
v_call: TRBV4-1; j_call: TRBJ1-1; cdr3_aa: ASSQELVNTEAF
v_call: TRBV5-1; j_call: TRBJ1-6; cdr3_aa: ASSLGAGTYNSPLH
v_call: TRBV21-1; j_call: TRBJ1-4; cdr3_aa: ASSPPKGRAKDLNEKLF
v_call: TRBV5-6; j_call: TRBJ2-1; cdr3_aa: ASSLGLAGVSEQF
v_call: TRBV7-2; j_call: TRBJ1-1; cdr3_aa: ASSTGPVGTEAF
v_call: TRBV7-2; j_call: TRBJ2-1; cdr3_aa: ASSLVLAGGREQF
v_call: TRBV11-2; j_call: TRBJ1-4; cdr3_aa: ASSLQGVKEKLF
v_call: TRBV6-5; j_call: TRBJ2-7; cdr3_aa: ASSSPGQGSYEQY
v_call: TRBV15; j_call: TRBJ1-1; cdr3_aa: ATSRDLGQGFTEAF
v_call: TRBV2; j_call: TRBJ2-7; cdr3_aa: ASRPALSYEQY
v_call: TRBV5-1; j_call: TRBJ2-7; cdr3_aa: ASSLAGLAGGHYEQY
v_call: TRBV13; j_call: TRBJ1-2; cdr3_aa: ASSLEDMGVGYT